This T cell receptor (beta chain) appears in the sequencing data of a study of CD8+ T cells in alopecia areata. Treatment of the sample: oral pan-JAK inhibitor, 5-10 mg twice daily. Study-level findings and limits: Sequencing of scalp samples also includes resident alphabeta T cells from normal skin.

Germline assignment: CDR1 MGHDK and CDR2 SYGVNS. V was pared by 2 bases and J by 5 bases, with 14 bases between. The CDR3 runs 15 residues. On this clone itself: Its antigen is not known.

RNA extraction and reverse transcription yielded cDNA as sequencing template. Clones were sequenced by immunoSEQ multiplex PCR, and TCRdb holds only the in-frame ones, with some missing. This table has about 270,000 clones, 50% to 75% appearing once. V is TRBV25-1 and J is TRBJ2-3, with D possibly being TRBD1 (7 bases). This material consisted of CD4+ T cells sorted from blood, taken between weeks 51 and 52, from a patient treated with tofacitinib. The clonotype originates from a human donor with alopecia areata. The CDR3 DNA sequence: TGTGCCAGCAGTGAAGCGGGGAGACAGGGAGATACGCAGTATTTT. It encodes CASSEAGRQGDTQYF.